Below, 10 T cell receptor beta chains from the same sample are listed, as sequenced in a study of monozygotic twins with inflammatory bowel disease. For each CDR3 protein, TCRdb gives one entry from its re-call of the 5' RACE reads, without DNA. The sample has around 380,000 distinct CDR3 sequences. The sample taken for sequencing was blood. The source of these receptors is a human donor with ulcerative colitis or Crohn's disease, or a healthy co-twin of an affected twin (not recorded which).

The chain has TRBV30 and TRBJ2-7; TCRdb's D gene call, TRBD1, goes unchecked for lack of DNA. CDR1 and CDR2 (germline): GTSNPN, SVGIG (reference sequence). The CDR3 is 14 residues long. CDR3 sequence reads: CAWTPTGYSYEQYF.

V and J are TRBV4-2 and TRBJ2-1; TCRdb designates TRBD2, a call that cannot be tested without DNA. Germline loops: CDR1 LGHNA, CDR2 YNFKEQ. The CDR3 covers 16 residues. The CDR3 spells CASSQDQRGANNEQFF.

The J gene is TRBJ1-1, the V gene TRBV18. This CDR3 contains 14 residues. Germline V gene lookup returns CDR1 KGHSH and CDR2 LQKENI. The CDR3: CASSPPTVGTEAFF.

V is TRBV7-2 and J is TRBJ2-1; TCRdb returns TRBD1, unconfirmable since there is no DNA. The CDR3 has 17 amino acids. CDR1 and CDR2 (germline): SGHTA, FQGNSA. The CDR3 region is CASSLVGWDSPYNEQFF.

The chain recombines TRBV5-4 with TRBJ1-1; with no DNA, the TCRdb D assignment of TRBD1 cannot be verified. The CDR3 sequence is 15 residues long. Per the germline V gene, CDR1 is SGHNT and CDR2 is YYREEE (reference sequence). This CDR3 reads CASSEYRGRFTEAFF.

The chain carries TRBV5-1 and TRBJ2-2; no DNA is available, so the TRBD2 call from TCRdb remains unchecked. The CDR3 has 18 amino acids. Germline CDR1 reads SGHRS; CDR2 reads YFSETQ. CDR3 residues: CASSLGRTNPVNTGELFF.

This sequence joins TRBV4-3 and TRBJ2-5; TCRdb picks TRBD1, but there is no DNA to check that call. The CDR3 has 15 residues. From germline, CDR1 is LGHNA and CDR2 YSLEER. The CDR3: CASSQGDRDQETQYF.

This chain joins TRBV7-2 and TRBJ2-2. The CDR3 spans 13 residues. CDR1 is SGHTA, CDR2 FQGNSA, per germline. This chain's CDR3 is CASSLFYTGELFF.

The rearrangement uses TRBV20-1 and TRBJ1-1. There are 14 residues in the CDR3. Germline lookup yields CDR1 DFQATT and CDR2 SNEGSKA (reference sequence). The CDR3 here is CSASGTTWDTEAFF.

This CDR3 reads CASSFPTSVEQFF. The V call is TRBV7-9, the J call TRBJ2-1; as DNA is missing, the TRBD2 call by TCRdb cannot be tested. The germline V gene encodes CDR1 SEHNR and CDR2 FQNEAQ (reference sequence). The CDR3 spans 13 residues. The full variable domain, its missing parts supplied by reference TRBV7-9 and TRBJ2-1, is DTGVSQNPRHKITKRGQNVTFRCDPISEHNRLYWYRQTLGQGPEFLTYFQNEAQLEKSRLLSDRFSAERPKGSFSTLEIQRTEQGDSAMYLCASSFPTSVEQFFGPGTRLTVL.